This entry lists 4 T cell receptor beta chains sequenced from one sample in a study of cytomegalovirus exposure and HLA in healthy donors. The primer mix had 60 Vbeta and 13 Jbeta primers. Method: immunoSEQ multiplex PCR; TCRdb's copy keeps in-frame clones and lacks some. The sample lists over 200,000 clones; just under 70% were seen once. The specimen sequenced was PBMCs. The receptors stem from a middle-aged man in good health and CMV-seropositive.

CDR3 sequence: CASSSLPTGSNSPLHF. The CDR3 DNA follows: TGTGCCAGCAGCTCTTTGCCGACAGGGTCGAATTCACCCCTCCACTTT. The gene calls are TRBV7-2 and TRBJ1-6; TRBD1 matches at 7 bases. Germline V lookup: CDR1 SGHTA, CDR2 FQGNSA. V lost 4 bases, J lost 7 bases, and 10 bases stayed unmatched. There are 16 residues in the CDR3.

The sample holds a few counts of this clone. The chain recombines TRBV19 with TRBJ1-2; D may be TRBD1 (6 bases). V gave up 5 bases and J gave up 5 bases, with 15 bases separating them. Germline assignment: CDR1 LNHDA and CDR2 SQIVND (reference sequence). The CDR3 covers 14 residues. CDR3 nucleotides: TGTGCCAGTAGTGGGGGCAGGAAAGATTATGGCTACACCTTC. Translated: CASSGGRKDYGYTF.

V and J are TRBV11-2 and TRBJ1-3; the match to TRBD1 covers 7 bases. V gave up 6 bases and J gave up 2 bases; unmatched junction bases: 4. This CDR3 spans 14 amino acids. Germline assignment: CDR1 SGHAT and CDR2 FQNNGV. As DNA, the CDR3 is TGTGCCAGCAGTTTGACAGGGACTGGAAACACCATATATTTT. This codes for CASSLTGTGNTIYF.

The CDR3 nucleotides read TGCGCCAGCAGCTCCGCCGGGTCAGCGGGGGCGGGGGAGACCCAGTACTTC. It encodes CASSSAGSAGAGETQYF. The V and J genes are TRBV5-1 and TRBJ2-5; 8 bases fit TRBD2. Trimming took 3 bases from V and 5 from J; bases not matched to a gene: 15. Germline V gene sequence: CDR1 SGHRS, CDR2 YFSETQ. The CDR3 consists of 17 residues. The variable domain in full, with the rest retrieved from reference TRBV5-1 and TRBJ2-5, is KAGVTQTPRYLIKTRGQQVTLSCSPISGHRSVSWYQQTPGQGLQFLFEYFSETQRNKGNFPGRFSGRQFSNSRSEMNVSTLELGDSALYLCASSSAGSAGAGETQYFGPGTRLLVL.